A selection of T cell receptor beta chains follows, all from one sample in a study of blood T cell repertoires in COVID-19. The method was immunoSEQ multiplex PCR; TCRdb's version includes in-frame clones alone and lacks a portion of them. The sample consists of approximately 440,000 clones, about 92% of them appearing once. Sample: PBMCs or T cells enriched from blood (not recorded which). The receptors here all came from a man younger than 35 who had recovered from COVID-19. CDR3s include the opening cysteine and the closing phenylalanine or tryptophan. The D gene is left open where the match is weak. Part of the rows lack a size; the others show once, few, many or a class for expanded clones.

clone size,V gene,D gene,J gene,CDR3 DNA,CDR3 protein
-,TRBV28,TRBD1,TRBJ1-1,TGTGCCAGTATAAACAGGGGAGCCACTGAAGCTTTCTTT,CASINRGATEAFF
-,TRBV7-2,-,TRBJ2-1,TGTGCCAGCAGCTTAGCCGGGACTCGAGCCTTACACAATGAGCAGTTCTTC,CASSLAGTRALHNEQFF
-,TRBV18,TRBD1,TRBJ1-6,TGTGCCAGCTCACCATTCGGGACAGCTTATAATTCACCCCTCCACTTT,CASSPFGTAYNSPLHF
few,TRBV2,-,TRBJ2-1,TGTGCCAGCAGCAAGGGCGGGGCCTCCTACAATGAGCAGTTCTTC,CASSKGGASYNEQFF
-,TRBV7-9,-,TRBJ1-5,TGTGCCAGCAGCCTGGACAGTGGGGGCGATCAGCCCCAGCATTTT,CASSLDSGGDQPQHF
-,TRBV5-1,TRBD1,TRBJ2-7,TGCGCCAGCAGCTTGAGAGGACAGGGGGCAGGCGAGCAGTACTTC,CASSLRGQGAGEQYF
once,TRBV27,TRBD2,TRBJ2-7,TGTGCCAGCAGTTTATCGAGCGGGGGCAGCTCCTACGAGCAGTACTTC,CASSLSSGGSSYEQYF
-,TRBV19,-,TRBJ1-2,TGTGCCAGTAGTATCGGGCCAGGGTGGTCTAACTATGGCTACACCTTC,CASSIGPGWSNYGYTF
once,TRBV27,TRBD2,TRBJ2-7,TGTGCCAGCAGTTTATCCCTGGGGACTATTAAACCCGAGCAGTACTTC,CASSLSLGTIKPEQYF
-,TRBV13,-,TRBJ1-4,TGTGCCAGCAGCTTGGGAGGACCGGTATCTAATGAAAAACTGTTTTTT,CASSLGGPVSNEKLFF
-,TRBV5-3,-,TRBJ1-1,TGTGCCAGAAGCTCGACACCCCCGGTGGCTGAAGCTTTCTTT,CARSSTPPVAEAFF
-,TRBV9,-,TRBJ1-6,TGTGCCAGCAGCGTAGCAGCGGCGGGGCCCAATTCACCCCTCCACTTT,CASSVAAAGPNSPLHF
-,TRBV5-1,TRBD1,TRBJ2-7,TGCGCCAGCAGCTTGGAGGGACAGGGATCAATCGAGCAGTACTTC,CASSLEGQGSIEQYF
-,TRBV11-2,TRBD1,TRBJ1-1,TGTGCCAGCAGCTCCGTCGCAGGGGGCAACACTGAAGCTTTCTTT,CASSSVAGGNTEAFF
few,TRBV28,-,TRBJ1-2,TGTGCCAGCAGTTCCTCGGGACATATGAACTATGGCTACACCTTC,CASSSSGHMNYGYTF
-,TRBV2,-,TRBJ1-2,TGTGCCAGCAGGGGGCTACTTGGCTACACCTTC,CASRGLLGYTF
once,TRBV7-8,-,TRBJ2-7,TGTGCCAGCAGCCACGGGGTAGCGTTCTCTTACGAGCAGTACTTC,CASSHGVAFSYEQYF
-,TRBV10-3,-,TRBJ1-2,TGTGCCATCAGCCCGACACCTTATGGCTACACCTTC,CAISPTPYGYTF
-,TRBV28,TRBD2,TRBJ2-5,TGTGCCAGCAGTTTTCAGGTAGCGGGGGGGCAAGAAGAGACCCAGTACTTC,CASSFQVAGGQEETQYF
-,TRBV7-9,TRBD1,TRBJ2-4,TGTGCCAGCAGCCCCGGGACAGGGGGCAAAAACATTCAGTACTTC,CASSPGTGGKNIQYF
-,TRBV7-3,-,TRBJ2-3,TGTGCCAGCAGCTTGTGGAGCCGACAGGGGAGGGGCACAGATACGCAGTATTTT,CASSLWSRQGRGTDTQYF
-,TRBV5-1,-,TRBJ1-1,TGCGCCAGCAGCTTGGGGAGAGGCACTGAAGCTTTCTTT,CASSLGRGTEAFF
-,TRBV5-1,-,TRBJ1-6,TGCGCCAGCAGCTTGTTTACAGGGTCGTCACCCCTCCACTTT,CASSLFTGSSPLHF
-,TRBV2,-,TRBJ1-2,TGTGCCAGCAGTCACACTAATTCCCGGGGCTACACCTTC,CASSHTNSRGYTF
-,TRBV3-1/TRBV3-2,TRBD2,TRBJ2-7,TGTGCCAGCAGCCAAGTCGGGGCTAGCGGGAGCCCCTACGAGCAGTACTTC,CASSQVGASGSPYEQYF
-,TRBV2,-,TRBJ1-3,TGTGCCAGCAGTTTTACTCTGGACAGACGAGGAAACACCATATATTTT,CASSFTLDRRGNTIYF
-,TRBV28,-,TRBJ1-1,TGTGCCAGCAGGGCGAACACTGAAGCTTTCTTT,CASRANTEAFF
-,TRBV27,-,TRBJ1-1,TGTGCCAGCAGTTTATCGAGTAACAGAAACACTGAAGCTTTCTTT,CASSLSSNRNTEAFF
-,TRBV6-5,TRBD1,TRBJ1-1,TGTGCCAGCAGCAATCGACAGGGGACCACTGAAGCTTTCTTT,CASSNRQGTTEAFF
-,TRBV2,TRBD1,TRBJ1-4,TGTGCCAGCAGGGGGGACAGTACTCCAACTAATGAAAAACTGTTTTTT,CASRGDSTPTNEKLFF
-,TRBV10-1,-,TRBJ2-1,TGCGCCAGCAGTGAGCGCAGTGACATCTACAATGAGCAGTTCTTC,CASSERSDIYNEQFF
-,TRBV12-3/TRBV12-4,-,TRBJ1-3,TGTGCCAGCAGTTTAGCCAGTGGAAACACCATATATTTT,CASSLASGNTIYF
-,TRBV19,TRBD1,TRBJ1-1,TGTGCCAGTAGTATGGGACAGGGGGCGCACACTGAAGCTTTCTTT,CASSMGQGAHTEAFF
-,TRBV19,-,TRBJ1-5,TGTGCCAGTAGTAACCAGGGAACCGATCAGCCCCAGCATTTT,CASSNQGTDQPQHF
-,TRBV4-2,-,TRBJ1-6,TGTGCCAGCAGCCAAGAGGGTGCAGGGATGGGATCACCCCTCCACTTT,CASSQEGAGMGSPLHF
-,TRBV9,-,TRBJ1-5,TGTGCCAGCAGCAAAGGGGGTAGCAATCAGCCCCAGCATTTT,CASSKGGSNQPQHF
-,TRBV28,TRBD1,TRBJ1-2,TGTGCCAGCAGTCCCGGGACAGGGACCCTAGCTAACTATGGCTACACCTTC,CASSPGTGTLANYGYTF
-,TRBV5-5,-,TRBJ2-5,TGTGCCAGCAGCTTGTATTCAGGGCGGGAGACCCAGTACTTC,CASSLYSGRETQYF
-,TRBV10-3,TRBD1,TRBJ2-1,TGTGCCATCAGCCAATCGACAGGGGCCAGCTACAATGAGCAGTTCTTC,CAISQSTGASYNEQFF
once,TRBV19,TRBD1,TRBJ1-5,TGTGCCAGTACCCGGGACAGGGATCAGCCCCAGCATTTT,CASTRDRDQPQHF